This T cell receptor beta chain was identified during a study of blood T cell repertoires in COVID-19. On the study more broadly: Samples came from the United States, Italy and Spain, spanning acute and convalescent COVID-19.

This clone came up a few times. Trimming stripped 5 bases from V and 6 bases from J, with 14 bases between. The CDR3 loop spans 14 amino acids. Germline V gene sequence: CDR1 SGHTA, CDR2 FQGNSA. Data came from immunoSEQ multiplex PCR; TCRdb stores just in-frame clones and leaves some out. The data show hundreds of thousands of clones, around 85% seen once. The receptor comes from a middle-aged woman who had recovered from COVID-19. The V gene is TRBV7-2, the J gene TRBJ2-1, with D uncertain. The sample consisted of PBMCs or T cells enriched from blood (not recorded which). DNA of the CDR3: TGTGCCAGCAGCCCGAGGTCCCTGCTCAATGAGCAGTTCTTC. Translation: CASSPRSLLNEQFF.